This T cell receptor beta chain was captured by sequencing in a study of T-cell reconstitution after alpha-beta-depleted transplantation in children. Trimming removed 4 bases from V and 2 bases from J, with 9 bases in between. Per the germline V gene, CDR1 is MNHEY and CDR2 is SMNVEV (reference sequence). This CDR3 spans 14 amino acids. Molecular barcoding with unique molecular identifiers was used for the TCRbeta library. TCRdb reprocessed the PCR reads with MiXCR, giving one entry per CDR3 protein. Of about a million distinct CDR3 sequences listed, roughly 29% are singletons. This clonotype was observed a handful of times.

This chain links TRBV27 with TRBJ2-1; no definite D call. The material sequenced was PBMCs, mostly from graft donor cells, taken 360 days after TCRalphabeta/CD19-depleted stem cell transplant. The receptor's source is a boy less than two years old who had a stem cell transplant for SCID, so the T cells may come from the graft donor. The CDR3 DNA reads as TGTGCCAGCAGTTCACTCGAAACCTACAATGAGCAGTTCTTC. As protein: CASSSLETYNEQFF.